These 10 T cell receptor beta chains share one sample of origin, sequenced in a study of yellow fever vaccine responses in identical twins. TCRdb called the RT-PCR reads again in MiXCR, with one record for every CDR3 protein. Seen here are a few thousand distinct CDR3 sequences, about 69% observed once, and the top ten hold roughly 4%. The sequenced sample was T cells from blood (PBMCs), unsorted or a sorted subset (not recorded which), obtained before or after yellow fever vaccination (not recorded which). Receptor source: a woman younger than 35 who received the yellow fever vaccine.

This chain links TRBV5-1 with TRBJ2-2; a weak D match, TRBD1 (5 bases). The CDR3 is 15 amino acids. The ends were cut back, 3 bases at V and 4 bases at J, with 13 bases in the middle. From germline, CDR1 is SGHRS and CDR2 YFSETQ. CDR3 in DNA: TGCGCCAGCAGCTCACAGGAACGTGGCACCGGGGAGCTGTTTTTT. Protein: CASSSQERGTGELFF.

J is TRBJ2-7 and V is TRBV11-1; tentatively, D is TRBD1 (6 bases). The CDR3 has 13 residues. Trimming stripped 5 bases from V and 1 base from J, with 9 bases between. Germline CDR1 reads SGHAT; CDR2 reads FQDESV (reference sequence). The CDR3 region has the DNA TGTGCCAGCAGCCCGGGACAATCCTACGAGCAGTACTTC. Protein product: CASSPGQSYEQYF.

This clonotype came up once. J is TRBJ2-5 and V is TRBV2; 7 nucleotides line up with TRBD1. The CDR3 runs 12 residues. The germline V gene encodes CDR1 SNHLY and CDR2 FYNNEI. After removal of 6 bases from V and 13 bases from J, the junction contained 11 bases not matched to a gene. As DNA, the CDR3 is TGTGCCAGCAGGGAATCGGGACAGCGGTTGTACTTC. It encodes CASRESGQRLYF.

This clonotype was observed a few times. The genes are TRBV12-3 or TRBV12-4 and TRBJ1-1; D is perhaps TRBD1 (5 bases). The CDR3 extends over 13 amino acids. Trimming pared 3 bases from V and 5 bases from J, leaving 10 bases between. CDR3 coding DNA: TGTGCCAGCAGTTTTGGCCGGGGGACTGAAGCTTTCTTT. It codes for CASSFGRGTEAFF.

The chain has TRBV27 and TRBJ2-3; D not resolved. This CDR3 contains 13 residues. V lost 2 bases to trimming and J lost 3 bases, with 6 bases between them. Germline CDR1 is MNHEY and CDR2 is SMNVEV (reference sequence). In DNA, the CDR3 is TGTGCCAGCAGTTTAGGGGTTACAGATACGCAGTATTTT. Translating it yields CASSLGVTDTQYF.

The gene calls are TRBV7-3 and TRBJ2-3, with 9 nucleotides matching TRBD2. The CDR3 runs 19 residues. The ends lost 0 bases at V and 4 bases at J; junction bases unmatched: 14. Germline CDR1 SGHTA, CDR2 FQGTGA. In DNA form, the CDR3 reads TGTGCCAGCAGCTTAACGATTCTGGGGGCGCGGGAGGGTGCAGATACGCAGTATTTT. It yields the protein CASSLTILGAREGADTQYF.

This clonotype showed up just a few times. This chain connects TRBV9 to TRBJ1-6; D not resolved. The CDR3 consists of 15 residues. The V gene lost 6 bases and the J gene lost 0 bases, with 10 bases spanning the gap. The germline gives CDR1 SGDLS, CDR2 YYNGEE. The CDR3 DNA reads TGTGCCAGCACCCCGGGCGGCTCCTATAATTCACCCCTCCACTTT. This codes for CASTPGGSYNSPLHF.

The sample holds a few counts of this clonotype. V is TRBV23-1 and J is TRBJ2-2; TRBD2 might be the D (5 bases). TRBV23-1 is placed among ORFs of uncertain function. The length of the CDR3 is 15 residues. With 11 bases removed from V and 2 bases from J, the gap between germline ends came to 18 bases. CDR3: CAGNAERTNTGELFF. The CDR3 nucleotides read TGCGCCGGGAACGCGGAGCGGACTAACACCGGGGAGCTGTTTTTT.

This chain uses TRBV29-1 with TRBJ2-7, with D tentatively TRBD1 (5 bases). V lost 2 bases and J lost 3, with 5 bases in between. This CDR3 spans 11 amino acids. CDR1 and CDR2 from the germline V gene are SQVTM and ANQGSEA. This chain's CDR3 is CSVETGYEQYF. As DNA, the CDR3 is TGCAGCGTTGAAACAGGCTACGAGCAGTACTTC.

This clonotype appeared once. V usage is TRBV12-3 or TRBV12-4 and J usage is TRBJ1-2; 7 bases fit TRBD1. Germline trimming cut 3 bases from V and 8 bases from J; bases unmatched to any gene: 9. The CDR3 loop spans 14 amino acids. For the CDR3, the DNA is TGTGCCAGCAGTTTGAATCGACAGGGAAGCGGCTACACCTTC. This encodes CASSLNRQGSGYTF.